The TCR beta chain described here comes from a study of technical replicates of blood from a few donors. The CDR3 loop spans 15 amino acids. CDR1 is SGHRS, CDR2 YFSETQ, per germline. Trimming stripped 6 bases from V and 2 bases from J, with 16 bases between. TCRdb keeps only in-frame clones here, not all; method: immunoSEQ multiplex PCR. The data contain approximately 12,000 clones, roughly 79% of them singletons. This receptor was obtained from a human donor in good health. The sequencing sample was made of PBMCs. This chain links TRBV5-1 with TRBJ2-3; D is perhaps TRBD2 (6 bases). The CDR3 loop is CASNGAAGLTDTQYF. DNA of the CDR3: TGCGCCAGCAATGGTGCGGCGGGACTCACAGATACGCAGTATTTT.